The clone carrying this TCR beta chain was counted at least ten times. What it binds is unknown. The TCRbeta library incorporated unique molecular identifiers. MiXCR, applied by TCRdb to the PCR reads, yields one record per CDR3 protein. This repertoire shows about 300,000 distinct CDR3 sequences, 10% found once; its top ten account for less than 9%. This sample is drawn from a study of T-cell reconstitution after alpha-beta-depleted transplantation in children. Study-wide results and limits: One year after transplant, T-cell counts and diversity came mostly from newly produced T cells. Several hundred expanded graft clones reportedly gave rise to the alpha-beta T cells present about two months after transplant. Several patients had high TCRbeta diversity at day 60; it came from surviving recipient T cells and thymic progenitors.

The TCR was taken from a boy younger than two with acute myeloid leukemia, due to receive a stem cell transplant. The sequencing here drew on PBMCs, taken before TCRalphabeta/CD19-depleted stem cell transplant.

The CDR3 nucleotides read TGTGCCAGCAGTGGAGACTATAACTACGAGCAGTACTTC. Residues: CASSGDYNYEQYF. The J gene is TRBJ2-7, the V gene TRBV25-1, with a weak D call TRBD2 (5 bases). This CDR3 has 13 residues. Trimming left V 4 bases short and J 3 bases short, with 10 bases between. The germline gives CDR1 MGHDK, CDR2 SYGVNS.